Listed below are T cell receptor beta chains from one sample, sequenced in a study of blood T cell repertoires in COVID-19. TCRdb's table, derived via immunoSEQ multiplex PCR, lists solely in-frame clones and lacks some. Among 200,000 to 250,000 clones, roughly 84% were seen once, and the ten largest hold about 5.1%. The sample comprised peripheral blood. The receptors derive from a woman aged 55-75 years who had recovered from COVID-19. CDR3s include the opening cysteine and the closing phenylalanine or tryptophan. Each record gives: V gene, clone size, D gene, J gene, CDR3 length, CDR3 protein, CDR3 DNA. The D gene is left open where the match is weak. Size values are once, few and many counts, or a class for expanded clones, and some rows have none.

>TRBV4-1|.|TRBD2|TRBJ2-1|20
CASSQGARTSGGRSYNEQFF
TGCGCCAGCAGCCAAGGGGCCCGGACTAGCGGGGGAAGGTCCTACAATGAGCAGTTCTTC
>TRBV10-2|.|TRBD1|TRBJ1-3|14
CASSLTGSGNTIYF
TGCGCCAGCAGCCTGACAGGGTCTGGAAACACCATATATTTT
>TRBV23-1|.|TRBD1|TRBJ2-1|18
CASSRREQGGPGKGEQFF
TGCGCCAGCAGTCGTCGGGAACAGGGGGGTCCAGGGAAGGGTGAGCAGTTCTTC
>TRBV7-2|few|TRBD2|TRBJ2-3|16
CASSSRLAVSTDTQYF
TGTGCCAGCAGCTCCCGACTAGCGGTTAGCACAGATACGCAGTATTTT
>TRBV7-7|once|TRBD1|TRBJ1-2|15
CASSYQQGAVYGYTF
TGTGCTAGCAGCTATCAACAGGGGGCGGTCTATGGCTACACCTTC
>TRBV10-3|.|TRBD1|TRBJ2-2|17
CATVPGQGTRGTGELFF
TGTGCCACCGTCCCGGGACAGGGAACTAGGGGCACCGGGGAGCTGTTTTTT
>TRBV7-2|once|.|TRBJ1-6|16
CASRSWGGPYNSPLHF
TGTGCCAGCAGATCCTGGGGGGGACCCTATAATTCACCCCTCCACTTT
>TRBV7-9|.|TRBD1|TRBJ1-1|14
CASSLAGQGRGAFF
TGTGCCAGCAGCTTAGCGGGACAGGGAAGGGGAGCTTTCTTT
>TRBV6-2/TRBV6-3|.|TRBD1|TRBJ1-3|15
CASSSGQGRGNTIYF
TGTGCCAGCAGTTCCGGACAGGGAAGAGGAAACACCATATATTTT
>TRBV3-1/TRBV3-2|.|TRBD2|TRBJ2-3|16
CASSQDPSGGTDTQYF
TGTGCCAGCAGCCAAGATCCTAGCGGGGGGACAGATACGCAGTATTTT
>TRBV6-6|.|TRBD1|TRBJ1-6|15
CASSLPGQGNSPLHF
TGTGCCAGCAGCCTTCCGGGACAGGGGAATTCACCCCTCCACTTT
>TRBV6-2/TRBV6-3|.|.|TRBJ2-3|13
CASSYSNSNTQYF
TGTGCCAGCAGTTACTCGAACAGCAATACGCAGTATTTT
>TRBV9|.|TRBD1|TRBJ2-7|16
CASSVAWDRDTYEQYF
TGTGCCAGCAGCGTAGCGTGGGACAGGGACACCTACGAGCAGTACTTC
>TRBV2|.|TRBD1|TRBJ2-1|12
CASDRGRNEQFF
TGTGCCAGCGACAGGGGGAGGAATGAGCAGTTCTTC